Sequencing of this TCR beta chain was carried out in a study of identical twins. General observations from the study: Monozygotic twin pairs showed more out-of-frame TCR alpha sharing than models estimated. Insertion counts were lower in abundant cord blood beta clonotypes, a trend that memory repertoires did not show. Cross-sectional statistical analysis was relied on for the conclusions, without the same donors being followed.

The CDR3 sequence is 12 residues long. With 6 bases removed from V and 8 bases from J, the gap between germline ends came to 16 bases. From germline, CDR1 is DFQATT and CDR2 SNEGSKA (reference sequence). TCRdb analysed the 5' RACE reads with MiXCR anew, one entry per CDR3 protein. The sample records 200,000 to 250,000 distinct CDR3 sequences, 10% to 13% being singletons. This clonotype was observed many times. Its target is unknown. The gene calls are TRBV20-1 and TRBJ1-1; no clear D gene. This receptor was identified in a man aged 50-60 years in good health. The material sequenced was memory T cells sorted from blood. CDR3 nucleotides: TGCAGTGCGGCGTCCGGGCCAGTCGAAGCTTTCTTT. Translating it yields CSAASGPVEAFF.